These T cell receptor beta chains were read from a single sample in a study of blood T cell repertoires in COVID-19. The method was immunoSEQ multiplex PCR; TCRdb's version includes in-frame clones alone and lacks a portion of them. The repertoire consists of 250,000 to 350,000 clones, with about 91% occurring once and the leading ten covering roughly 6.9%. The sequenced material came from peripheral blood. These receptor sequences come from a woman aged 30 to 39 who had recovered from COVID-19. The CDR3 runs from the conserved cysteine through the conserved F or W. D genes are given only for firm matches. A clone size is listed for some rows: how often the clone was seen (once, few, many), or a class if it is expanded.

>TRBJ1-1|NA|NA|TRBV7-9
CASSSGRTSNTEAFF
TGTGCCAGCAGCTCGGGCAGGACTTCGAACACTGAAGCTTTCTTT
>TRBJ1-6|NA|NA|TRBV4-3
CASSQDSHRSKRSPLHF
TGCGCCAGCAGCCAAGATAGCCACAGGAGTAAACGTTCACCCCTCCACTTT
>TRBJ2-1|TRBD2|NA|TRBV14
CASSQDFGLAAHNEQFF
TGTGCCAGCAGCCAAGATTTCGGACTAGCGGCCCACAATGAGCAGTTCTTC
>TRBJ2-7|TRBD2|NA|TRBV7-9
CASSLTITSGASYEQYF
TGTGCCAGCAGCCTAACAATCACTAGCGGGGCCTCCTACGAGCAGTACTTC
>TRBJ1-1|TRBD1|NA|TRBV30
CAWRSTGATEAFF
TGTGCCTGGAGGTCGACAGGGGCTACTGAAGCTTTCTTT
>TRBJ1-1|NA|once|TRBV7-3
CASSDSTGVAFF
TGTGCCAGCAGCGATTCGACCGGGGTAGCTTTCTTT
>TRBJ2-3|NA|NA|TRBV24-1
CATSDPRARDTQYF
TGTGCCACCAGTGATCCACGAGCGAGAGATACGCAGTATTTT
>TRBJ2-1|NA|NA|TRBV6-6
CASSYLRVSHEQFF
TGTGCCAGCAGTTACCTTAGAGTTTCCCATGAGCAGTTCTTC
>TRBJ2-2|TRBD2|NA|TRBV5-1
CASRRGLAGASNTGELFF
TGCGCCAGCAGGCGGGGACTAGCGGGGGCCTCGAACACCGGGGAGCTGTTTTTT
>TRBJ2-7|TRBD1|once|TRBV3-1/TRBV3-2
CASSPWTGDEQYF
TGTGCCAGCAGCCCATGGACAGGGGACGAGCAGTACTTC
>TRBJ2-3|TRBD2|NA|TRBV7-3
CASSMGGGGDTQYF
TGTGCCAGCAGCATGGGCGGGGGAGGAGATACGCAGTATTTT
>TRBJ2-7|NA|NA|TRBV12-3/TRBV12-4
CASSLRDNYEQYF
TGTGCCAGCAGTCTCCGGGACAATTACGAGCAGTACTTC
>TRBJ2-2|NA|NA|TRBV7-3
CASSSPGGGAVSTGELFF
TGTGCCAGCAGCTCTCCGGGGGGCGGGGCTGTGAGCACCGGGGAGCTGTTTTTT
>TRBJ2-2|TRBD1|once|TRBV19
CASSVQGAGTGELFF
TGTGCCAGTAGTGTACAGGGGGCAGGCACCGGGGAGCTGTTTTTT
>TRBJ2-5|TRBD2|NA|TRBV19
CASSGGGAGTQYF
TGTGCCAGTAGCGGCGGGGGGGCAGGGACCCAGTACTTC
>TRBJ1-1|TRBD1|NA|TRBV7-2
CASSLAGQGVNTEAFF
TGTGCCAGCAGCTTAGCGGGACAGGGAGTGAACACTGAAGCTTTCTTT
>TRBJ2-3|NA|NA|TRBV25-1
CASSEYSRTDTQYF
TGTGCCAGCAGTGAATACTCTAGAACAGATACGCAGTATTTT
>TRBJ2-2|NA|NA|TRBV11-2
CASMLMGGPGELFF
TGTGCCAGCATGTTGATGGGGGGGCCCGGGGAGCTGTTTTTT
>TRBJ2-1|NA|NA|TRBV2
CASRTGWEQFF
TGTGCCAGCAGAACCGGTTGGGAGCAGTTCTTC
>TRBJ1-1|NA|NA|TRBV5-1
CASSLYSEGDTEAFF
TGCGCCAGCAGCTTGTATTCTGAGGGGGACACTGAAGCTTTCTTT
>TRBJ2-2|NA|once|TRBV3-1/TRBV3-2
CASSQDQGGTGELFF
TGTGCCAGCAGCCAAGATCAGGGCGGAACCGGGGAGCTGTTTTTT
>TRBJ2-5|NA|NA|TRBV7-2
CASSSTGLQETQYF
TGTGCCAGCAGCTCTACAGGGCTCCAAGAGACCCAGTACTTC
>TRBJ2-3|NA|NA|TRBV7-8
CASSLRQGSTDTQYF
TGTGCCAGCAGCTTAAGGCAGGGGAGTACAGATACGCAGTATTTT
>TRBJ1-6|TRBD1|NA|TRBV9
CASSSGQYNSPLHF
TGTGCCAGCAGCTCGGGACAGTATAATTCACCCCTCCACTTT
>TRBJ1-4|NA|NA|TRBV12-3/TRBV12-4
CASSPHRDQKLFF
TGTGCCAGCAGTCCGCACAGGGATCAAAAACTGTTTTTT
>TRBJ2-7|TRBD2|once|TRBV19
CASSPRGEGVYEQYF
TGTGCCAGTAGCCCACGGGGGGAGGGCGTCTACGAGCAGTACTTC
>TRBJ2-4|TRBD1|NA|TRBV18
CASSPLQDRGLWAKNIQYF
TGTGCCAGCTCACCACTTCAGGACAGGGGGCTTTGGGCCAAAAACATTCAGTACTTC
>TRBJ2-2|NA|few|TRBV4-1
CASSQDQGYTGELFF
TGCGCCAGCAGCCAAGATCAGGGGTACACCGGGGAGCTGTTTTTT
>TRBJ2-1|NA|NA|TRBV5-6
CASSSLAQGYNEQFF
TGTGCCAGCAGCTCACTAGCCCAAGGGTACAATGAGCAGTTCTTC
>TRBJ2-5|TRBD1|NA|TRBV24-1
CATATGGRETQYF
TGTGCCACCGCCACAGGGGGGCGGGAGACCCAGTACTTC
>TRBJ2-4|NA|NA|TRBV11-2
CASSSGRGGNIQYF
TGTGCCAGCAGCTCCGGACGTGGGGGGAACATTCAGTACTTC
>TRBJ2-1|TRBD1|NA|TRBV3-1/TRBV3-2
CASSHSTGGIYNEQFF
TGTGCCAGCAGCCACTCGACAGGGGGAATATACAATGAGCAGTTCTTC
>TRBJ2-7|NA|once|TRBV6-6
CASSDPGGSYEQYF
TGTGCCAGCAGTGACCCAGGAGGGTCCTACGAGCAGTACTTC
>TRBJ2-2|NA|NA|TRBV4-1
CASSLHYANTGELFF
TGCGCCAGCAGCCTACATTACGCAAACACCGGGGAGCTGTTTTTT
>TRBJ2-7|NA|NA|TRBV10-2
CASSDGDTSSYEQYF
TGCGCCAGCAGTGATGGGGACACCAGCTCCTACGAGCAGTACTTC
>TRBJ2-3|TRBD1|NA|TRBV6-1
CASSGLRTGGNSDTQYF
TGTGCCAGCAGTGGGCTGCGGACAGGGGGGAATTCAGATACGCAGTATTTT
>TRBJ2-3|NA|NA|TRBV28
CASRGTPSSTDTQYF
TGTGCCAGCAGGGGGACACCTTCTAGCACAGATACGCAGTATTTT
>TRBJ1-1|NA|NA|TRBV20-1
CSASNRGGTEAFF
TGCAGTGCTAGTAATCGAGGAGGCACTGAAGCTTTCTTT
>TRBJ1-3|NA|NA|TRBV19
CASTLRVQGQAIGNTIYF
TGTGCCAGTACCCTAAGGGTCCAGGGGCAGGCTATTGGAAACACCATATATTTT
>TRBJ2-7|NA|NA|TRBV10-3
CAIGAWGTSYEQYF
TGTGCCATCGGCGCATGGGGCACCTCCTACGAGCAGTACTTC
>TRBJ2-7|NA|once|TRBV9
CASGRSEGNYEQYF
TGTGCCAGCGGACGATCTGAGGGAAACTACGAGCAGTACTTC